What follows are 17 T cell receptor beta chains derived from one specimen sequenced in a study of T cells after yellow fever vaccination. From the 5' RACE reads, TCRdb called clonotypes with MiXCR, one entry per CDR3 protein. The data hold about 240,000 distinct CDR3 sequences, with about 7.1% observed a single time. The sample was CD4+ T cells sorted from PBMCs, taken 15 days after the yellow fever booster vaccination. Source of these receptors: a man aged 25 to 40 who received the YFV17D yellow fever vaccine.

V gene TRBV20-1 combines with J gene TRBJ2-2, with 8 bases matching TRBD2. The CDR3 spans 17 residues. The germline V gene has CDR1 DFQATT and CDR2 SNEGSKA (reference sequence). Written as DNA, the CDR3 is TGCAGCGCCCCGGTTCGTAGCGGGAAGACCCTCACCGGGGAGCTGTTTTTT. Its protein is CSAPVRSGKTLTGELFF.

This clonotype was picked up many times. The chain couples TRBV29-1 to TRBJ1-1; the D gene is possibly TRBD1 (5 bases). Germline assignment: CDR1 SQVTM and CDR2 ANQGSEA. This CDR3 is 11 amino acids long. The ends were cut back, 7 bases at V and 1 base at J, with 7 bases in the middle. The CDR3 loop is CSGGENTEAFF. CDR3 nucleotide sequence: TGCAGCGGGGGGGAGAACACTGAAGCTTTCTTT.

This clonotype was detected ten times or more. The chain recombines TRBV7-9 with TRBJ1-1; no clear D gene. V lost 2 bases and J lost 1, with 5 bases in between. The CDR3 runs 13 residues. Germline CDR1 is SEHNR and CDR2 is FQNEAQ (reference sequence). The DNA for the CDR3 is TGTGCCAGCAGCTTAAGCCGGAACACTGAAGCTTTCTTT. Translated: CASSLSRNTEAFF.

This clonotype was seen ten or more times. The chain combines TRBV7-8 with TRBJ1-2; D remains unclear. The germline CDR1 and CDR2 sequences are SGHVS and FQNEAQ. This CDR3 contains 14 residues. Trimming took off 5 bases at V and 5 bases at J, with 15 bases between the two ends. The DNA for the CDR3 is TGTGCCAGCAGCCCCCGAATAGTTAGTTATGGCTACACCTTC. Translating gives CASSPRIVSYGYTF.

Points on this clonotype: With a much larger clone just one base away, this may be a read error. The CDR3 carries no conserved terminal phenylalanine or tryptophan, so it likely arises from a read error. The CDR3 here is CASSALAGYQETQYY. CDR3 DNA: TGTGCTAGCAGCGCCTTAGCGGGGTACCAAGAGACCCAGTACTAC. The chain has TRBV7-7 and TRBJ2-5; TRBD2 aligns across 8 bases. The V gene's germline CDR1 is SSHAT and CDR2 FNYEAQ (reference sequence). CDR3 length: 15 residues.

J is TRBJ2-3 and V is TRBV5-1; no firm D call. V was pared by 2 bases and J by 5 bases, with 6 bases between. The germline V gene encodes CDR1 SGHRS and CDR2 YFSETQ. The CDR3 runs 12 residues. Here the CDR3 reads CASSFNGDTQYF. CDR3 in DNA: TGCGCCAGCAGCTTTAACGGAGATACGCAGTATTTT. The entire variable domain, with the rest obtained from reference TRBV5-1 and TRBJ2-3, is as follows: KAGVTQTPRYLIKTRGQQVTLSCSPISGHRSVSWYQQTPGQGLQFLFEYFSETQRNKGNFPGRFSGRQFSNSRSEMNVSTLELGDSALYLCASSFNGDTQYFGPGTRLTVL.

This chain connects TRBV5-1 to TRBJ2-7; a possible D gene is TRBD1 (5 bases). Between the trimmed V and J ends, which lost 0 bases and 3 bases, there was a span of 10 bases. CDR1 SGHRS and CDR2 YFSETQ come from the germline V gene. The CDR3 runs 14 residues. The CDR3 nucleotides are TGCGCCAGCAGCTTGGCAGGGTTGGACTACGAGCAGTACTTC. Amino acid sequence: CASSLAGLDYEQYF.

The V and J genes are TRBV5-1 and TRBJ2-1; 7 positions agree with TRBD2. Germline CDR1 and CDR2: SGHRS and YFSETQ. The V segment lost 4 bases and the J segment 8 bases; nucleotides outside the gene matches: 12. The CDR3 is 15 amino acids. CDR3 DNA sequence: TGCGCCAGCAGCCCGGACGCGGGAGTGAACTATGAGCAGTTCTTC. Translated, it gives CASSPDAGVNYEQFF.

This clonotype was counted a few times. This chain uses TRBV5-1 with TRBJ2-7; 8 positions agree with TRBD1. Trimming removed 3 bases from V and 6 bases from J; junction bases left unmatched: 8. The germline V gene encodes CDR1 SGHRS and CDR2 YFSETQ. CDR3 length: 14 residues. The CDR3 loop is CASSSRQGPFEQYF. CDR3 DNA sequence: TGCGCCAGCAGCTCACGACAGGGGCCTTTCGAGCAGTACTTC.

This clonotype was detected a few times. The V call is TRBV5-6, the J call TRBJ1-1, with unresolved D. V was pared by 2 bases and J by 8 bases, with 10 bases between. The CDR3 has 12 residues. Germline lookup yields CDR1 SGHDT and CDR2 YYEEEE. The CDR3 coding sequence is TGTGCCAGCAGCTTCGCCCGTACGGAAGCTTTCTTT. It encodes CASSFARTEAFF.

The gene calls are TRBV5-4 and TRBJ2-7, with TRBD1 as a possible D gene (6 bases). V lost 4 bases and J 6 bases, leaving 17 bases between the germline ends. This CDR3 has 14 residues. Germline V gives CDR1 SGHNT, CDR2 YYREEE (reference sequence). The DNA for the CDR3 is TGTGCCAGCAGCCCCCTAACAGGGTGGGGCGAGCAGTACTTC. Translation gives CASSPLTGWGEQYF.

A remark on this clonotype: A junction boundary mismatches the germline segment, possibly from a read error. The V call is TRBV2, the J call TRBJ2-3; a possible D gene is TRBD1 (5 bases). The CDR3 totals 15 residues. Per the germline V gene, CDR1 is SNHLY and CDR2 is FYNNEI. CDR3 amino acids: CASKLDKGSTYTQYF. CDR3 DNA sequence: TGTGCCAGCAAACTGGACAAAGGATCCACATATACGCAGTATTTT.

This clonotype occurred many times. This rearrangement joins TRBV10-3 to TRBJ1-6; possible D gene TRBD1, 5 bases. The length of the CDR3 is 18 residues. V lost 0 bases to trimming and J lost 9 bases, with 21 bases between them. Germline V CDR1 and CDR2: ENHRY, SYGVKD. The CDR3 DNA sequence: TGTGCCATCAGTGAGTCGGCAGGGAGTCTGGGTATAGGTTCACCCCTCCACTTT. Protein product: CAISESAGSLGIGSPLHF.

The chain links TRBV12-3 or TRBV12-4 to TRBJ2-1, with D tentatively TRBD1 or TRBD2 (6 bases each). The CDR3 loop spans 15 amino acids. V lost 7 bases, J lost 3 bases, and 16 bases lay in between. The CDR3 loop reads CASTQLGGNYNEQFF. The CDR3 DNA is TGTGCCAGCACTCAACTAGGGGGGAACTACAATGAGCAGTTCTTC.

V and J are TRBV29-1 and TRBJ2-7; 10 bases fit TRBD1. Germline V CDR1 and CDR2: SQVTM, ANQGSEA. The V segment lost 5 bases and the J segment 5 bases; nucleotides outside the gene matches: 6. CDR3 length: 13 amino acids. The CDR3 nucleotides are TGCAGCGTTTCGACAGGGGGCAGGGACGAGCAGTACTTC. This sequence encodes CSVSTGGRDEQYF.

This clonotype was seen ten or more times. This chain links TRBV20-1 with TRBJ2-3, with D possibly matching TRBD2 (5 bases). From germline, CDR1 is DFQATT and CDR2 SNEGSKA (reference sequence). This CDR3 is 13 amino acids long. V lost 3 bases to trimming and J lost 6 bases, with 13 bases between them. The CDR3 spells CSASPGYVDTQYF. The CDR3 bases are TGCAGTGCTAGCCCGGGGTACGTGGATACGCAGTATTTT.

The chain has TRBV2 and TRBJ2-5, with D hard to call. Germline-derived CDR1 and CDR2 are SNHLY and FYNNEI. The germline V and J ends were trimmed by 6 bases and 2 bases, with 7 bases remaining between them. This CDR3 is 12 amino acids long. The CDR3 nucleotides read TGTGCCAGCAGGGGTAAACAAGAGACCCAGTACTTC. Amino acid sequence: CASRGKQETQYF. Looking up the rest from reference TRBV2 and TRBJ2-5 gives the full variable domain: EPEVTQTPSHQVTQMGQEVILRCVPISNHLYFYWYRQILGQKVEFLVSFYNNEISEKSEIFDDQFSVERPDGSNFTLKIRSTKLEDSAMYFCASRGKQETQYFGPGTRLLVL.